This T cell receptor (beta chain) is drawn from a study of blood T cell repertoires in COVID-19. On the study more broadly: Specimens from acute and convalescent COVID-19 originated in the United States, Italy and Spain.

The J segment lost 4 bases and the V segment lost 2 bases, leaving 5 bases of the junction unmatched. The CDR3 covers 17 residues. The germline gives CDR1 MGHRA, CDR2 YSYEKL. In the source study's methods: Amplification from reference gene primers served as the basis for estimated nucleated cell counts. Sequencing was performed with immunoSEQ multiplex PCR; in TCRdb, only in-frame clones are kept and a portion is missing. V, J and clone size reflect that table, while D and trimming were determined from the DNA. In the table there are over 95,000 clones, more than 80% of which are singletons. This receptor was obtained from a woman aged 55 to 70 with COVID-19, enrolled during active disease. This chain uses TRBV4-1 with TRBJ2-5, with 15 positions matching TRBD2. Sequencing was done on a sample of peripheral blood. DNA of the CDR3: TGCGCCAGCAGCCAACCCGGGACTAGCGGGGGGTCAGAGACCCAGTACTTC. Its translation: CASSQPGTSGGSETQYF.